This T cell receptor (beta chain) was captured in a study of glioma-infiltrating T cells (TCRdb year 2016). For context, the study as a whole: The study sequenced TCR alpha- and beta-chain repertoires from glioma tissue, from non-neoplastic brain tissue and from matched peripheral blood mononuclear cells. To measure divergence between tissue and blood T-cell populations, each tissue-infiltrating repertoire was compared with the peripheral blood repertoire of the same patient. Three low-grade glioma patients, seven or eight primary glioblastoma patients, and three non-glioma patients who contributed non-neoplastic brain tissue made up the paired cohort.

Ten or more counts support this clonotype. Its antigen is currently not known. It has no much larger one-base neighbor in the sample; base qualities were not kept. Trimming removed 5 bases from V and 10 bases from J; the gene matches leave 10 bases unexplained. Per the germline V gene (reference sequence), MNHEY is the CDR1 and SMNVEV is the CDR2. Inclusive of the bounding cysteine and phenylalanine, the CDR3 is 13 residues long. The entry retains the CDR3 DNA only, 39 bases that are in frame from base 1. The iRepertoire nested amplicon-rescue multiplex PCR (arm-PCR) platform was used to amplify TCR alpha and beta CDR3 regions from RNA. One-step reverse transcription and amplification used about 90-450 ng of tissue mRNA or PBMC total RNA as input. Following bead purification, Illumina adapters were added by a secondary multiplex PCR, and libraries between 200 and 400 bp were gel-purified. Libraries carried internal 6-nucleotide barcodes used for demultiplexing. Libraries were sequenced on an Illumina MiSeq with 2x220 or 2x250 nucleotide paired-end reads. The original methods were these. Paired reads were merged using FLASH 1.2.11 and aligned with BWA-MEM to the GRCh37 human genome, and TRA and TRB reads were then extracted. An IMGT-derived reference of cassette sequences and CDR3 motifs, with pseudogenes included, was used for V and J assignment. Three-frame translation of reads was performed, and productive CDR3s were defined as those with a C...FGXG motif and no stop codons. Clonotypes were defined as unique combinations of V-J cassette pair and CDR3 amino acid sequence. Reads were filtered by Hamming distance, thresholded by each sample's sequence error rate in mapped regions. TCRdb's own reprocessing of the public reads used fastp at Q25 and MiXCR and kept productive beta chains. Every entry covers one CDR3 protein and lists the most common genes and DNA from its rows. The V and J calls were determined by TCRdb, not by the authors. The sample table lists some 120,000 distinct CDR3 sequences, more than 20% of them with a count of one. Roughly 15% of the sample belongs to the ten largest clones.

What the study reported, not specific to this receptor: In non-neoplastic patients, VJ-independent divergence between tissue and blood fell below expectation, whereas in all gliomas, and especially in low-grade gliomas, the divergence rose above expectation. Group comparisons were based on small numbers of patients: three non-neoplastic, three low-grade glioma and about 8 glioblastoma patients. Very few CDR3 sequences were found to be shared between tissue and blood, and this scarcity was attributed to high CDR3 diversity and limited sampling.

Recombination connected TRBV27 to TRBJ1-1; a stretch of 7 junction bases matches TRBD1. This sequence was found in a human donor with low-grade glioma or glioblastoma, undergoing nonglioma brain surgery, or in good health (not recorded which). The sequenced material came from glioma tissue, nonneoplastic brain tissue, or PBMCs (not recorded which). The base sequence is TGTGCCAGCAGTCTCCGACAGGGCACTTCAGCTTTCTTT. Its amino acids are CASSLRQGTSAFF.